Below are 8 T cell receptor beta chains sequenced from a single sample in a study of T cell responses to AZD1222 COVID-19 vaccine. Method: immunoSEQ multiplex PCR; TCRdb's copy keeps in-frame clones and lacks some. Of over 55,000 clones in the sample, about four fifths were seen once. The material sequenced was peripheral blood, taken on day 0 of AZD1222 vaccination. These receptors came from an adult in good health.

The chain is built from TRBV6-5 and TRBJ2-3; D might be TRBD2 (6 bases). Trimming shortened V by 5 bases and J by 9 bases, and 15 bases separated the two germline ends. Germline loops: CDR1 MNHEY, CDR2 SVGAGI. The CDR3 length is 13 residues. The CDR3 DNA is TGTGCCAGCAGTCCGCTTGCGGGGCAAACGCAGTATTTT. Protein: CASSPLAGQTQYF.

The sample holds a few counts of this clone. This chain joins TRBV18 and TRBJ2-2, with 8 bases aligning to TRBD1. CDR1 is KGHSH and CDR2 is LQKENI in the germline V gene. This CDR3 comprises 17 residues. Unmatched junction bases numbered 10, after V lost 7 bases and J lost 0 bases. In nucleotides, the CDR3 is TGTGCCAGCTATCCCTGGGACAGGCGACCGAACACCGGGGAGCTGTTTTTT. Translated, it gives CASYPWDRRPNTGELFF.

This clone was observed a few times. The rearrangement joins TRBV19 to TRBJ1-1; a possible D gene is TRBD1 (5 bases). Germline CDR1 LNHDA, CDR2 SQIVND (reference sequence). V was cut by 5 bases and J by 4 bases, with 14 bases left in between. The CDR3 totals 14 residues. The CDR3 is CASSLTGGVTEAFF. The CDR3 region has the DNA TGTGCCAGTAGTCTCACAGGCGGGGTCACTGAAGCTTTCTTT.

This clone was seen a few times. The chain couples TRBV21-1 to TRBJ1-5. TRBV21-1 is a pseudogene. The CDR3 is 19 residues long. CDR3 loop: CASSKALGGVARFDQPQHF. The CDR3 DNA follows: TGTGCCAGCAGCAAAGCGCTGGGGGGAGTGGCTCGCTTCGATCAGCCCCAGCATTTT.

This chain connects TRBV4-1 to TRBJ1-5; D gene ambiguous. Germline loops: CDR1 MGHRA, CDR2 YSYEKL. This CDR3 contains 14 residues. The V gene lost 1 base and the J gene lost 2 bases, with 6 bases spanning the gap. The chain's CDR3 is CASSQASRNQPQHF. CDR3 sequence (DNA): TGCGCCAGCAGCCAAGCATCGCGCAATCAGCCCCAGCATTTT.

The rearrangement uses TRBV3-1 (or the pseudogene TRBV3-2) and TRBJ1-5; 7 positions agree with TRBD1. CDR3 length: 15 amino acids. Germline-derived CDR1 and CDR2 are LGHDT and YNNKEL (reference sequence). V was clipped by 1 base and J by 4 bases; unmatched bases: 4. In nucleotides, the CDR3 is TGTGCCAGCAGCCAAGGACAGGGCTGGAATCAGCCCCAGCATTTT. Its protein product is CASSQGQGWNQPQHF.

The chain links TRBV4-3 to TRBJ1-1, with no clear D. The CDR3 extends over 14 amino acids. Trimming took 1 base from V and 2 from J, leaving 8 bases between them. From germline, CDR1 is LGHNA and CDR2 YSLEER. The DNA for the CDR3 is TGCGCCAGCAGCCAAGGACACCTAAACACTGAAGCTTTCTTT. Translating gives CASSQGHLNTEAFF.

This chain connects TRBV27 to TRBJ2-7, with unresolved D. The CDR3 covers 12 residues. The germline V and J ends were trimmed by 1 base and 6 bases, with 7 bases remaining between them. In germline, CDR1 is MNHEY, CDR2 SMNVEV (reference sequence). The CDR3 DNA reads as TGTGCCAGCAGTTTATACCCCGGCGAGCAGTACTTC. It codes for CASSLYPGEQYF.